This T cell receptor beta chain appears in the sequencing data of a study of blood T cell repertoires in COVID-19. Study at large: From the United States, Italy and Spain came samples of acute and convalescent COVID-19. T cells, B-cell-depleted T cells, or PBMCs supplied cDNA or gDNA.

In the authors' workflow: Reference gene primer amplification gave nucleated cell count estimates. Clones were sequenced by immunoSEQ multiplex PCR, and TCRdb holds only the in-frame ones, with some missing. That table is the source of V, J and clone size, and D and trimming were worked out from the DNA. The sample has hundreds of thousands of clones, approximately 81% seen once. CDR3 length: 13 residues. CDR1 is SGHKS and CDR2 is YYEKEE in the germline V gene (reference sequence). The ends were cut back, 0 bases at V and 4 bases at J, with 7 bases in the middle. V and J are TRBV5-5 and TRBJ1-2; D uncertain. The TCR was taken from a man aged 35-49 years with acute or convalescent COVID-19. The specimen was peripheral blood. CDR3 nucleotide sequence: TGTGCCAGCAGCTTGGCAGGAAGCTATGGCTACACCTTC. Translated: CASSLAGSYGYTF.